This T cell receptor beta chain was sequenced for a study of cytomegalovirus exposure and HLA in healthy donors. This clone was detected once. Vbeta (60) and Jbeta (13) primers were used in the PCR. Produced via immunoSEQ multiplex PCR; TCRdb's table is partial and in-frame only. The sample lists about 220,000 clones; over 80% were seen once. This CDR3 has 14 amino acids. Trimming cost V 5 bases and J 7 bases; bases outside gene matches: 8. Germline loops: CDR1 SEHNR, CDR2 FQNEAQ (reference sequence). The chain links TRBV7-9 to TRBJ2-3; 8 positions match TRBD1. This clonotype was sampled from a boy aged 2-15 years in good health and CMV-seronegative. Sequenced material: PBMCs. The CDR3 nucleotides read TGTGCCAGCAGCATGGACAGGGCTCCAAATACGCAGTATTTT. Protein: CASSMDRAPNTQYF.